The clone carrying this T cell receptor beta chain was observed a single time. The same CDR3 arises from other DNA sequences in this sample as well. This record belongs to a study of T cell responses to AZD1222 COVID-19 vaccine. Germline CDR1 is MDHEN and CDR2 is SYDVKM. This CDR3 is 12 amino acids long. V was pared by 5 bases and J by 0 bases, with 5 bases between. Measured with immunoSEQ multiplex PCR; TCRdb has only the in-frame clones, and not every one. The table has 130,000 to 150,000 clones, roughly 89% seen once. This TCR came from an adult in good health. This specimen was peripheral blood, taken on day 0 of AZD1222 vaccination. This chain links TRBV28 with TRBJ2-7; the D is unclear. CDR3 nucleotide sequence: TGTGCCAGCAGTCCGAGCTCCTACGAGCAGTACTTC. Its translation is CASSPSSYEQYF.